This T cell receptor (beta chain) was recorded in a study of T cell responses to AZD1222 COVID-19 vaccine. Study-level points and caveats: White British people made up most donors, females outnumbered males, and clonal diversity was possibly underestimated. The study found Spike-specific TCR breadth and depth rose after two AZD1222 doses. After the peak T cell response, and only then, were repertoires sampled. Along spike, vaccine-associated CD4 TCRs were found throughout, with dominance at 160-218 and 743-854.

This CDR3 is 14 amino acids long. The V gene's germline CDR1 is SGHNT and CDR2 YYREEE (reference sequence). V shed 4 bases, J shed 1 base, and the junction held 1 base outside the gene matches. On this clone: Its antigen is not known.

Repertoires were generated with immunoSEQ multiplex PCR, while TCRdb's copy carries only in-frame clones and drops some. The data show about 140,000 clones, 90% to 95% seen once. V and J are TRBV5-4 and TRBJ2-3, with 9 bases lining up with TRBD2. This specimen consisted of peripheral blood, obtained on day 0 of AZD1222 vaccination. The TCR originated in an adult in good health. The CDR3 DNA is TGTGCCAGCAGCCCTAGCGGGGGCACAGATACGCAGTATTTT. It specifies CASSPSGGTDTQYF.